This T cell receptor (beta chain) was profiled in a study of shared clonotypes between healthy human individuals. Study information: Two female and a few male donors aged 18 to 49 were enrolled.

This CDR3 has 13 residues. Germline V gene lookup returns CDR1 MNHEY and CDR2 SVGAGI. Trimming took 2 bases from V and 1 from J, leaving 5 bases between them. Replicate PCRs for sorted subsets used around 200 ng DNA; this equaled about 30,000 T cell genomes. The protocol was immunoSEQ multiplex PCR, while the TCRdb copy is restricted to in-frame clones and leaves out a portion. The data show about 2.4 million clones, 80% to 95% seen once. Overall study results and limits: Sequencing depth was expected to influence donor clonotype sharing. Blood was the only sampled material, and tissue repertoires likely differ.

On this clone: Its target is unknown. Other DNA sequences in this sample translate to the same CDR3.

The sample comprised naive CD4+ T cells from PBMCs. Subset described: CD45RA+ positively selected. The chain is built from TRBV6-5 and TRBJ1-2; D gene uncertain. The source is a man younger than 35 in good health. Some clones in this sample may be carry-over from other donors' samples. CDR3 residues: CASSYSHNYGYTF. CDR3 nucleotides: TGTGCCAGCAGTTACAGCCATAACTATGGCTACACCTTC.